This TCR beta chain is from a study of cytomegalovirus exposure and HLA in healthy donors (dated by TCRdb to the late 2010s). Background for the entire study: According to a later analysis, one platform produced both the roughly 120 validation repertoires and the 666 repertoires of the first cohort. The study aimed to test whether signatures of past pathogen exposure could be identified by cataloging public T cell receptors. To predict cytomegalovirus infection status, the study brought together high-throughput TCR immunosequencing, statistical association of individual TCRs with disease status, and machine learning. Along with the approximately 600-subject first cohort, a separate validation cohort of around 120 different subjects was used. What the work shows at the level of the full study, not this receptor alone: Most TCR sequences were observed very rarely across donors, whereas some public TCRs were present in many individuals. The study listed 150 to 200 TCR beta chains as associated with cytomegalovirus. In vitro tests confirmed that a few of the cytomegalovirus-associated TCR beta chains recognize cytomegalovirus antigens. In a later analysis, TCRs clustered in the first cohort were found to also tend to co-occur in the 130 or so validation repertoires, with approximately 94% of cluster scores above 0. The authors suggested that the approach could potentially be generalized to other disease states and immunological phenotypes. All 120 or so repertoires were used to score co-occurrence in the validation cohort in a later analysis, because that analysis had no HLA typing for the cohort. The classifier was reported to diagnose cytomegalovirus status with high specificity and sensitivity in both the original cohort and the validation cohort.

The donors belonged to the validation cohort of about 110 subjects, which was separate from the roughly 670-subject first cohort. Counted from cysteine to phenylalanine, this CDR3 has 16 amino acids. Only the CDR3 region is kept as DNA, spanning 48 bases read in frame from base 1. The germline V gene encodes CDR1 LGHNA and CDR2 YSLEER. V is clipped by 3 bases and J by 1 base, and the sequence between their germline boundaries is 16 bases long. About this clone itself: The target of this receptor is not known. No much larger clone is present one base from it, and per-base qualities are unavailable.

The library was obtained by the immunoSEQ multiplex PCR assay. The study's processing was this. A statistical classification framework was developed to diagnose cytomegalovirus status using the catalog of TCR beta chain sequences. The clones in this table, taken by TCRdb from immuneACCESS, are in-frame only. Not every clone is retained; where verified, under half of the shortfall comes from an unresolved V gene, and the cause of the rest is unknown. V, J and clone size derive from that table, while D and trimming were established from the DNA sequence. For this sample there are approximately 76,000 clones; approximately 94% appear just once. Together, the top ten hold roughly 3.3% of the sample.

The receptor was isolated from a woman aged 18-29 years in good health and CMV-seropositive. This receptor chain uses TRBV4-3 and TRBJ2-7; the best D guess is TRBD1, with 5 bases matching. The sequenced material came from PBMCs. The DNA sequence is TGCGCCAGCAGCCATTCTATAGACAGACATTCCTACGAGCAGTACTTC. It translates as CASSHSIDRHSYEQYF.